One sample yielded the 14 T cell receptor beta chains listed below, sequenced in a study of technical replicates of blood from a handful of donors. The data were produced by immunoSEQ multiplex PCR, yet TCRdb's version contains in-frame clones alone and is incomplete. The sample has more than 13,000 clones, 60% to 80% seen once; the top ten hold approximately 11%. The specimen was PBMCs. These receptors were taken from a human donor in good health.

The CDR3, as DNA: TGTGCCACCAGCAGAGTAACAGGGGGCGGGATGAACACTGAAGCTTTCTTT. It encodes CATSRVTGGGMNTEAFF. This rearrangement joins TRBV15 to TRBJ1-1, with 9 positions matching TRBD1. The CDR3 runs to 17 residues. Germline V gene sequence: CDR1 LNHNV, CDR2 YYDKDF (reference sequence). V shed 1 base, J shed 0 bases, and the junction held 6 bases outside the gene matches.

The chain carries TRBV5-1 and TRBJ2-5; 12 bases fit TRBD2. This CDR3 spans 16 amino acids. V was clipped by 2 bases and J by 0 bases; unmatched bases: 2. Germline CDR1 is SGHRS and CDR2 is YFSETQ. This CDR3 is CASSFGLAGNQETQYF. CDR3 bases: TGCGCCAGCAGCTTTGGACTAGCGGGGAACCAAGAGACCCAGTACTTC.

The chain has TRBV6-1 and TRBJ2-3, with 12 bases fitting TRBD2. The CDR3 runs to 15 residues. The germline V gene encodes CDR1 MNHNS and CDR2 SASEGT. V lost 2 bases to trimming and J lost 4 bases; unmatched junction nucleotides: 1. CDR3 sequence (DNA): TGTGCCAGCAGTGAACTAGCGGGAGGGCCAGATACGCAGTATTTT. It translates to CASSELAGGPDTQYF.

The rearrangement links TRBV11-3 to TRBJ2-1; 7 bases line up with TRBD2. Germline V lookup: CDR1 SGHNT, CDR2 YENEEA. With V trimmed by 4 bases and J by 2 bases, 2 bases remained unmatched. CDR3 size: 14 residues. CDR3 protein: CASSSGLAYNEQFF. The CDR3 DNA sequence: TGTGCCAGCAGCTCTGGACTAGCCTACAATGAGCAGTTCTTC. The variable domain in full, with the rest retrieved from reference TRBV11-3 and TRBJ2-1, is EAGVVQSPRYKIIEKKQPVAFWCNPISGHNTLYWYLQNLGQGPELLIRYENEEAVDDSQLPKDRFSAERLKGVDSTLKIQPAELGDSAVYLCASSSGLAYNEQFFGPGTRLTVL.

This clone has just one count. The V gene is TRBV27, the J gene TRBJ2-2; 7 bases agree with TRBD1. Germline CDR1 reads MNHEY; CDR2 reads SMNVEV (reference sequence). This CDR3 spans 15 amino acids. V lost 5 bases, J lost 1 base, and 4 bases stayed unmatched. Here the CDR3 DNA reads TGTGCCAGCAGTCCGGGACAGCAGAACACCGGGGAGCTGTTTTTT. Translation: CASSPGQQNTGELFF.

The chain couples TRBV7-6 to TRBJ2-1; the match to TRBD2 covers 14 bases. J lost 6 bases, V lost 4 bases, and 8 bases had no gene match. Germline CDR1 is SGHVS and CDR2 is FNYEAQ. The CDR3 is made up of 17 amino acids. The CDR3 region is CASSSRKGLAGANEQFF. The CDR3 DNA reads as TGTGCCAGCAGCTCCCGTAAGGGACTAGCGGGAGCCAATGAGCAGTTCTTC.

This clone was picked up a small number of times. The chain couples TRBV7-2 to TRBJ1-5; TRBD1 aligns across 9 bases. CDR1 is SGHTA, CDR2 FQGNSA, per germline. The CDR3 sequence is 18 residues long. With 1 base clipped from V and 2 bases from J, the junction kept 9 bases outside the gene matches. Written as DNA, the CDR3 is TGTGCCAGCAGCTTAGATTTAGGACAGGGGCCTGGCAATCAGCCCCAGCATTTT. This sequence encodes CASSLDLGQGPGNQPQHF.

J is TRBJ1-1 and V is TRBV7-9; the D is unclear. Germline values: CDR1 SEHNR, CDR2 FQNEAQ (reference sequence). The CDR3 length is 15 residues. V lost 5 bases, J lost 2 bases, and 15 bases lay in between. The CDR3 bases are TGTGCCAGCAGCCCCCCCCTCGGGAGAAACACTGAAGCTTTCTTT. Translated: CASSPPLGRNTEAFF.

CDR3 in DNA: TGTGCCAGCAGCTCTAGCGGGAGGGACAAAAACATTCAGTACTTC. It encodes CASSSSGRDKNIQYF. This chain links TRBV6-6 with TRBJ2-4; TRBD2 aligns across 12 bases. From germline, CDR1 is MNHNY and CDR2 SVGAGI (reference sequence). V lost 6 bases, J lost 3 bases, and 3 bases stayed unmatched. The CDR3 runs 15 residues.

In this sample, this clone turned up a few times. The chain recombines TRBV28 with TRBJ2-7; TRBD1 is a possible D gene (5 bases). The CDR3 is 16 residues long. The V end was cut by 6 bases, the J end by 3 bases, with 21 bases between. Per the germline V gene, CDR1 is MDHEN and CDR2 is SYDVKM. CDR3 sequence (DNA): TGTGCCAGCAGGCCAGGCAGGGTAGGATTTTTCTACGAGCAGTACTTC. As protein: CASRPGRVGFFYEQYF.

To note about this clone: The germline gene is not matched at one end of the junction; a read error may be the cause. CDR3 in DNA: TGTGCCAACAGCTTATTGGGAGGAGGGGGCACGAACATTCAGTACTTC. Its translation is CANSLLGGGGTNIQYF. The chain links TRBV7-2 to TRBJ2-4; tentative D call: TRBD1 (7 bases). The V gene's germline CDR1 is SGHTA and CDR2 FQGNSA. The CDR3 loop spans 16 amino acids.

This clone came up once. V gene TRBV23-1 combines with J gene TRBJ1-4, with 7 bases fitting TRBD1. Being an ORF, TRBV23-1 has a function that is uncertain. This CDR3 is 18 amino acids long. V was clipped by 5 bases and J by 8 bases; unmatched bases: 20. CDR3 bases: TGCGCCAGCAGTGTACTATTCACCCGGGACAGCGGAGAGGAAAAACTGTTTTTT. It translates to CASSVLFTRDSGEEKLFF.

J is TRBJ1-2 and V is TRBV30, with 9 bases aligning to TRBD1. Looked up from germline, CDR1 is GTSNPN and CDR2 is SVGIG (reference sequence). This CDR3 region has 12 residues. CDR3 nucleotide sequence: TGTGGTACGCGGGAAACAGGGGGCGCGTACACCTTC. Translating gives CGTRETGGAYTF.

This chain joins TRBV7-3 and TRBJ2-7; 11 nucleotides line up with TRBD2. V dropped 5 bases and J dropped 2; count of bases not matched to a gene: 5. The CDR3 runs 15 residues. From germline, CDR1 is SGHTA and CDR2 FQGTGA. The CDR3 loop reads CASSQGLAGPYEQYF. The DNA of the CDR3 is TGTGCCAGCAGCCAAGGACTAGCGGGCCCCTACGAGCAGTACTTC.